Listed below are T cell receptor beta chains from one sample, sequenced in a study of CD8 T cells in Susac syndrome. TCRdb processed the immunoSEQ multiplex PCR reads anew with MiXCR; each CDR3 protein has one entry. Of approximately 130,000 distinct CDR3 sequences listed, around 91% are singletons. The sample consisted of CD8+ T cells from PBMCs. These receptors were collected from a human donor with multiple sclerosis. CDR3s include the opening cysteine and the closing phenylalanine or tryptophan. Fields, in order: J gene, clone size, V gene, D gene, CDR3 protein, CDR3 DNA. D genes are given only for firm matches. Clone sizes are given selectively: once, few, many, or a class where the clone is expanded.

TRBJ2-3 | - | TRBV7-2 | - | CASSLDNTDTQYF | TGTGCCAGCAGCTTAGACAACACAGATACGCAGTATTTT
TRBJ1-1 | - | TRBV4-1 | - | CASSHSTVPNTEAFF | TGCGCCAGCAGCCATTCGACAGTCCCGAACACTGAAGCTTTCTTT
TRBJ1-1 | - | TRBV25-1 | - | CASSGGHLMNTEAFF | TGTGCCAGCAGTGGTGGACATTTAATGAACACTGAAGCTTTCTTT
TRBJ2-7 | - | TRBV29-1 | - | CSVEGWEQGAYEQYF | TGCAGCGTTGAAGGATGGGAACAGGGCGCCTACGAGCAGTACTTC
TRBJ1-3 | - | TRBV29-1 | - | CASGTTGNTIYF | TGCGCCTCCGGGACGACTGGAAACACCATATATTTT
TRBJ1-2 | - | TRBV5-5 | - | CASSLMTDYGYTF | TGTGCCAGCAGCTTGATGACAGACTATGGCTACACCTTC
TRBJ2-2 | - | TRBV7-8 | - | CASRSGNTGELFF | TGTGCCAGTCGTAGCGGGAACACCGGGGAGCTGTTTTTT
TRBJ2-7 | - | TRBV20-1 | - | CSASWPEGSSYEQYF | TGCAGTGCTAGTTGGCCCGAGGGAAGCTCCTACGAGCAGTACTTC
TRBJ1-1 | - | TRBV12-3/TRBV12-4 | - | CASSDDSPEAFF | TGTGCCAGCAGTGACGACAGCCCTGAAGCTTTCTTT
TRBJ2-5 | - | TRBV24-1 | TRBD2 | CATSDPFLPGGETQYF | TGTGCCACCAGTGATCCCTTCCTGCCGGGAGGAGAGACCCAGTACTTC
TRBJ2-7 | - | TRBV20-1 | TRBD1 | CSARGAGGSYEQYF | TGCAGTGCTAGAGGCGCAGGGGGTTCCTACGAGCAGTACTTC
TRBJ2-4 | once | TRBV27 | - | CASSLGLGAAAKNIQYF | TGTGCCAGCAGTTTAGGTCTCGGCGCGGCGGCCAAAAACATTCAGTACTTC
TRBJ2-1 | once | TRBV20-1 | - | CSATGTLDNEQFF | TGCAGTGCTACGGGGACTTTAGACAATGAGCAGTTCTTC
TRBJ2-7 | few | TRBV6-6 | TRBD1 | CASSYPGTGGLEQYF | TGTGCCAGCAGTTACCCCGGGACAGGGGGCCTCGAGCAGTACTTC
TRBJ2-7 | once | TRBV7-9 | - | CASSLTASSYEQYF | TGTGCCAGCAGCTTAACAGCAAGCTCCTACGAGCAGTACTTC
TRBJ2-7 | - | TRBV19 | - | CASSITSFVDEQYF | TGTGCCAGTAGTATCACCTCATTCGTGGACGAGCAGTACTTC
TRBJ1-5 | - | TRBV30 | - | CAWSVGVVRTVQAQHF | TGTGCCTGGAGTGTAGGAGTGGTCAGGACCGTTCAGGCCCAGCATTTT
TRBJ2-1 | - | TRBV27 | TRBD2 | CASSFRGGSYNEQFF | TGTGCCAGCAGTTTTCGGGGGGGCTCCTACAATGAGCAGTTCTTC
TRBJ2-1 | - | TRBV11-2 | - | CASSLGLVQFF | TGTGCCAGCAGCTTAGGCCTTGTGCAGTTCTTC
TRBJ2-2 | - | TRBV6-2/TRBV6-3 | - | CASSYSMGPNTGELFF | TGTGCCAGCAGTTACTCGATGGGTCCAAACACCGGGGAGCTGTTTTTT
TRBJ2-7 | once | TRBV30 | TRBD1 | CAWRDRESYEQYF | TGTGCCTGGAGAGACAGGGAATCCTACGAGCAGTACTTC
TRBJ1-3 | - | TRBV12-3/TRBV12-4 | - | CAVLDWRVNTIYF | TGTGCCGTCCTGGATTGGAGGGTAAACACCATATATTTT
TRBJ2-1 | - | TRBV4-1 | - | CASSQTLARSSEQFF | TGCGCCAGCAGCCAGACACTAGCTCGCAGTAGTGAGCAGTTCTTC
TRBJ1-1 | - | TRBV9 | - | CASSQGMEYGNTEAFF | TGTGCCAGCAGCCAGGGCATGGAATACGGGAACACTGAAGCTTTCTTT
TRBJ2-1 | - | TRBV12-3/TRBV12-4 | - | CASSPLTVNEQFF | TGTGCCAGCAGCCCCTTGACGGTGAATGAGCAGTTCTTC
TRBJ2-3 | few | TRBV7-9 | - | CASSLPAVFGTDTQYF | TGTGCCAGCAGCTTACCTGCAGTTTTCGGCACAGATACGCAGTATTTT
TRBJ2-7 | - | TRBV4-1 | - | CASSHTSPYEQYF | TGCGCCAGCAGCCATACATCCCCCTACGAGCAGTACTTC
TRBJ2-7 | - | TRBV7-9 | - | CASSLGAGTSYEQYF | TGTGCCAGCAGCTTAGGGGCCGGGACTTCCTACGAGCAGTACTTC
TRBJ1-1 | - | TRBV7-8 | - | CASSLESRMNTEAFF | TGTGCCAGCAGCTTAGAATCCAGGATGAACACTGAAGCTTTCTTT
TRBJ2-1 | - | TRBV29-1 | - | CSVSDGSYNEQFF | TGCAGCGTCTCGGACGGTTCCTACAATGAGCAGTTCTTC
TRBJ1-5 | - | TRBV2 | - | CASGSNQPQHF | TGTGCCAGCGGGAGCAATCAGCCCCAGCATTTT
TRBJ2-1 | - | TRBV5-4 | TRBD1 | CASSAWTGGDEQFF | TGTGCCAGCAGCGCGTGGACAGGGGGAGATGAGCAGTTCTTC
TRBJ2-2 | - | TRBV30 | - | CACTEVTGELFF | TGTGCCTGTACGGAGGTGACCGGGGAGCTGTTTTTT
TRBJ2-7 | - | TRBV29-1 | - | CSAVLASYEQYF | TGCAGCGCCGTACTAGCCTCCTACGAGCAGTACTTC
TRBJ1-1 | - | TRBV29-1 | - | CSVAVNGGTEAFF | TGCAGCGTTGCGGTAAACGGGGGAACTGAAGCTTTCTTT
TRBJ2-5 | - | TRBV6-6 | - | CASSRLAVQETQYF | TGTGCCAGCAGTAGACTGGCCGTCCAAGAGACCCAGTACTTC
TRBJ1-1 | - | TRBV11-2 | - | CASTPPYAMNTEAFF | TGTGCCAGCACCCCCCCTTACGCGATGAACACTGAAGCTTTCTTT
TRBJ1-1 | few | TRBV5-1 | - | CASSLGRGYTEAFF | TGCGCCAGCAGCTTGGGAAGGGGGTACACTGAAGCTTTCTTT
TRBJ1-2 | - | TRBV7-8 | - | CASSTEGYGYTF | TGTGCCAGCAGCACGGAGGGCTATGGCTACACCTTC
TRBJ2-7 | - | TRBV20-1 | - | CSARDRDTGSYEQYF | TGCAGTGCTAGAGACCGAGACACCGGTTCCTACGAGCAGTACTTC
TRBJ2-1 | once | TRBV28 | TRBD2 | CASSLEGGPKNEQFF | TGTGCCAGCAGTTTAGAGGGAGGGCCAAAAAATGAGCAGTTCTTC
TRBJ2-1 | - | TRBV7-9 | TRBD2 | CASNLRLASGSLGYNEQFF | TGTGCCAGCAACTTAAGGTTGGCTAGCGGGAGCCTTGGGTACAATGAGCAGTTCTTC
TRBJ1-1 | - | TRBV5-1 | - | CASSLAESTEAFF | TGCGCCAGCAGCTTAGCAGAGAGCACTGAAGCTTTCTTT
TRBJ2-1 | - | TRBV29-1 | - | CSVVTGQLISF | TGCAGCGTGGTGACCGGACAGCTAATCTCCTTC
TRBJ2-5 | few | TRBV11-2 | TRBD2 | CASSSWEGQGQETQYF | TGTGCCAGCAGCTCCTGGGAGGGCCAAGGGCAAGAGACCCAGTACTTC
TRBJ2-3 | - | TRBV7-8 | - | CASSLAQAEPDTQYF | TGTGCCAGCAGCTTAGCCCAAGCGGAGCCAGATACGCAGTATTTT
TRBJ2-7 | - | TRBV2 | - | CASSDEQSSYEQYF | TGTGCCAGCAGTGATGAACAGAGCTCCTACGAGCAGTACTTC
TRBJ2-7 | - | TRBV29-1 | - | CSVSQGTFEQYF | TGCAGCGTGTCCCAGGGTACGTTCGAGCAGTACTTC
TRBJ2-1 | - | TRBV24-1 | TRBD2 | CATSAWGGLRNEQFF | TGTGCCACCAGTGCCTGGGGGGGATTACGGAATGAGCAGTTCTTC
TRBJ2-1 | - | TRBV27 | - | CASSQGAAYNEQFF | TGTGCCAGCAGCCAAGGAGCAGCTTACAATGAGCAGTTCTTC
TRBJ2-1 | - | TRBV6-4 | TRBD2 | CASSDSSGSYNEQFF | TGTGCCAGCAGTGACTCTAGCGGGAGCTACAATGAGCAGTTCTTC